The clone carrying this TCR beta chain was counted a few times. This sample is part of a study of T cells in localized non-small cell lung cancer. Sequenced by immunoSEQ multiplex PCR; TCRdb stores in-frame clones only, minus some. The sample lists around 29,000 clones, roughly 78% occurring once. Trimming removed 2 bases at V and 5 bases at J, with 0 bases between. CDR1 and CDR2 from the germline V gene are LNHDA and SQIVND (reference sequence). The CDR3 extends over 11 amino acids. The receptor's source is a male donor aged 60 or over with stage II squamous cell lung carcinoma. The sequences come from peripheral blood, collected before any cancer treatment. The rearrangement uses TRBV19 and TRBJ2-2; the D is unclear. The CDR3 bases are TGTGCCAGTAGTATAACCGGGGAGCTGTTTTTT. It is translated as CASSITGELFF.